The rows below give T cell receptor beta chains drawn from one sample of a study of T cells expressing NK-cell markers. TCRdb re-called the 5' RACE reads, yielding one record per CDR3 amino acid sequence without DNA. The listing contains almost 450,000 distinct CDR3 sequences. Input material: blood T cells: a sorted CD56 or NKG2C T cell subset, CD4+ or CD8+ T cells, or bulk PBMC T cells (not recorded which). Receptors were obtained from a woman aged 18 to 75 in good health. Both conserved end residues are part of each CDR3. Each record gives: V gene, J gene, CDR3 protein.

TRBV7-9,TRBJ2-7,CASSSDGLTYEQYF
TRBV7-2,TRBJ2-5,CASSPGPGTGAETQYF
TRBV7-2,TRBJ1-6,CASSDRPSNYNSPLHF
TRBV27,TRBJ2-7,CASSLSPSHSSYEQYF
TRBV4-1,TRBJ2-3,CASSQDTSGSLTDTQYF
TRBV19,TRBJ1-2,CASTFGDYYGYTF
TRBV7-6,TRBJ2-1,CASSSRQAGEQFF
TRBV5-6,TRBJ1-4,CASSFGANEKLFF
TRBV7-2,TRBJ2-7,CASRDGAGHISNEQYF
TRBV10-2,TRBJ2-2,CASRVLAGGLTGELFF
TRBV9,TRBJ2-1,CASSPSPSGKGNEQFF
TRBV2,TRBJ2-5,CASSGVLAGQETQYF
TRBV12-3/TRBV12-4,TRBJ2-5,CASQLTRGPLQETQYF
TRBV29-1,TRBJ2-1,CSVEEQHEQFF
TRBV10-3,TRBJ2-7,CAISEGGRDGEQYF
TRBV5-1,TRBJ2-2,CASSLGHRDLNTGELFF
TRBV6-2/TRBV6-3,TRBJ2-1,CASRGTSFYEQFF
TRBV13,TRBJ2-3,CASSFSGGDHTDTQYF
TRBV9,TRBJ2-1,CASSVGAGGNDEQFF
TRBV12-3/TRBV12-4,TRBJ2-5,CASSIPGAQTQYF
TRBV7-8,TRBJ2-1,CASIRREVSYNEQFF
TRBV20-1,TRBJ2-2,CSARDRDWENTGELFF
TRBV20-1,TRBJ2-1,CSANPAGGRDEQFF
TRBV20-1,TRBJ2-4,CSALGDRIAKNIQYF
TRBV11-2,TRBJ2-1,CASSFTTGTFGVDEQFF
TRBV6-5,TRBJ2-7,CASSFPEGSYEQYF
TRBV9,TRBJ2-7,CASSVGPGTGFDEQYF
TRBV28,TRBJ2-7,CASSLPGRAIRDEQYF
TRBV5-6,TRBJ2-1,CASSCFRTGGDISYNEQFF